This T cell receptor beta chain was sequenced for a study of blood T cell repertoires in COVID-19. Turning to the study itself: The United States, Italy and Spain supplied acute and convalescent COVID-19 samples. The analysed material was cDNA or gDNA that came from T cells, B-cell-depleted T cells, or PBMCs.

Assignments of participants to cohorts depended upon their own reported clinical history. TCRdb's table, derived via immunoSEQ multiplex PCR, lists solely in-frame clones and lacks some. The table records around 450,000 clones, around 90% of them present only once. The material sequenced was PBMCs or T cells enriched from blood (not recorded which). The sequence was collected from a woman between 18 and 30 years old with acute COVID-19.

CDR3 sequence reads: CASSLTLYYGYTF. The CDR3 DNA is TGTGCCAGCAGCTTGACACTTTACTATGGCTACACCTTC. The rearrangement joins TRBV7-9 to TRBJ1-2; D uncertain. Trimming shortened V by 3 bases and J by 3 bases, and 8 bases separated the two germline ends. The CDR3 totals 13 residues. The V gene's germline CDR1 is SEHNR and CDR2 FQNEAQ (reference sequence).